This T cell receptor (beta chain) is drawn from a study of T cells in tumors after PD-1 blockade. About the research overall: Daily vismodegib 150 mg continued in a subset of anti-PD-1-treated patients.

Sequencing used immunoSEQ multiplex PCR; TCRdb keeps in-frame clones, though not all of them. The sample records about 24,000 clones, around four fifths being singletons. The CDR3 has 16 residues. The germline V gene encodes CDR1 LNHDA and CDR2 SQIVND (reference sequence). The V end was cut by 4 bases, the J end by 4 bases, with 17 bases between. The chain is built from TRBV19 and TRBJ1-5, with unresolved D. The sequencing used PBMCs, collected after anti-PD-1 treatment. This clonotype was obtained from a human donor with basal cell carcinoma. CDR3 DNA: TGTGCCAGTAGTACCCGTAGCGTATCTGGGAATCAGCCCCAGCATTTT. Its translation: CASSTRSVSGNQPQHF.